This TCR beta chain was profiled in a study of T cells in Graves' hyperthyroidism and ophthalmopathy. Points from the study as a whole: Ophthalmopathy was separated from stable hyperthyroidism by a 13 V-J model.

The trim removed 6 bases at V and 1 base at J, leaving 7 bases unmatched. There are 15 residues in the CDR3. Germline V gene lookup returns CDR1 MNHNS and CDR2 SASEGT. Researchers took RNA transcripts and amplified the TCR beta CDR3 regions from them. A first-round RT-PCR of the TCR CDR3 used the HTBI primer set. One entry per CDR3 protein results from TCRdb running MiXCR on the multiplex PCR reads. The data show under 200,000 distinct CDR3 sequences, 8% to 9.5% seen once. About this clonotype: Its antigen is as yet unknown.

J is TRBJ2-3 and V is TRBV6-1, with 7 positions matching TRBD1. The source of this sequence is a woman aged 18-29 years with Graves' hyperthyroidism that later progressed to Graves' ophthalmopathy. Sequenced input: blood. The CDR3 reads CASSVDRVGTDTQYF. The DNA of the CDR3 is TGTGCCAGCAGCGTAGACAGGGTCGGCACAGATACGCAGTATTTT.